This T cell receptor (beta chain) was obtained from a study of cytomegalovirus exposure and HLA in healthy donors. A note on this clone: Antigen: not known. The same CDR3 is also encoded by other DNA sequences in this sample.

Only in-frame clones appear in the TCRdb table, and some are missing; sequencing was by immunoSEQ multiplex PCR. The sample carries approximately 70,000 clones, 94% recorded once. Study outcomes and limitations: Most TCRs appeared rarely, but some public TCRs recurred in many donors. The tendency of first-cohort TCR clusters to co-occur in the 120 validation repertoires was the finding of a later analysis. Reports showed the classifier diagnosing cytomegalovirus status with high specificity and sensitivity.

The sequence was collected from a woman under 30 in good health and CMV-seronegative. Sequencing used PBMCs.

The DNA of the CDR3 is TGCAGCGTTGGACTAGCGGGCCAGCAGTTCTTC. This gives the protein CSVGLAGQQFF. The rearrangement links TRBV29-1 to TRBJ2-1; 10 bases fit TRBD2. Trimming at V came to 4 bases and at J to 11 bases, leaving 2 bases not matched to a gene. The CDR3 runs 11 residues. In germline, CDR1 is SQVTM, CDR2 ANQGSEA.